In this sample, the clone carrying this TCR beta chain turned up a few times. No antigen is known for it. These data originate in a study of human T cells and chemical hapten exposure. Study-wide points: Correlating positively with patch test score were the PT1 expanded TCR counts.

Time point defined: patch test 1, 2 weeks after DPC sensitization. Treatment in this sample: therapeutic diphenylcyclopropenone sensitization with weekly scalp DPC. In every case, blood was obtained before the patch test was applied. RNA extraction used unfractionated whole blood as the source of total RNA. TCRdb re-called the RACE reads through MiXCR, storing one row per CDR3 protein. The repertoire consists of around 69,000 distinct CDR3 sequences, with roughly 9.2% occurring once and the leading ten covering 2.5% to 4%. Deletions cut 5 bases from V and 8 bases from J, with 22 bases between. Germline loops: CDR1 MNHNY, CDR2 SVGAGI (reference sequence). This CDR3 is built from 16 residues.

Specimen: whole blood, collected in connection with sensitization to the hapten diphenylcyclopropenone (DPC). The chain recombines TRBV6-6 with TRBJ2-1; tentative D call: TRBD2 (6 bases). The sequence was collected from a woman between 40 and 50 years old with alopecia areata. Some clones in this sample may be carry-over from other donors' samples. The CDR3 sequence: CASSPLPGRGIDEQFF. CDR3 in DNA: TGTGCCAGCAGTCCACTACCGGGGCGGGGCATCGATGAGCAGTTCTTC.